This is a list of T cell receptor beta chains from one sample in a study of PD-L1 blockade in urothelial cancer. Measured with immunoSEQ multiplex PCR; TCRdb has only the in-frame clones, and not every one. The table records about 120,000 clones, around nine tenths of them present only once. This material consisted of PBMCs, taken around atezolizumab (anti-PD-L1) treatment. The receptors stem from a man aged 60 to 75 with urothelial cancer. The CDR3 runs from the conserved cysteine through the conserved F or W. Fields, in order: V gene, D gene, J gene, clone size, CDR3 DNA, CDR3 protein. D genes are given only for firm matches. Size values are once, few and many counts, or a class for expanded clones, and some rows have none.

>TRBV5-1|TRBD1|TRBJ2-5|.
TGCGCCAGCAGCTTGGGGACAGGTCAAGAGACCCAGTACTTC
CASSLGTGQETQYF
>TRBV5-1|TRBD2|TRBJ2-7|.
TGCGCCAGCAGCTTGGACCCGGGAGGACCTTTCGAGTACTTC
CASSLDPGGPFEYF
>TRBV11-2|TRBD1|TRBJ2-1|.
TGTGCCACCAGAACCCCCGGGACAGGGTACGGTGAGCAGTTCTTC
CATRTPGTGYGEQFF
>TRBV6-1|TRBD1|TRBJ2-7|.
TGTGCCAGCAGTGAAGGTGGGACAGTCTACGAGCAGTACTTC
CASSEGGTVYEQYF
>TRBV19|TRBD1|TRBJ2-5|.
TGTGCCAGTAGGCCGGGACAGAGAGAGACCCAGTACTTC
CASRPGQRETQYF
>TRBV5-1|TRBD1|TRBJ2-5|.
TGCGCCAGCAGCCCGGACAGGGAAGAGACCCAGTACTTC
CASSPDREETQYF
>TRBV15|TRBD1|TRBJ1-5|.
TGTGCCACCAGCAGAGACACGACAGGGAGTCAGCCCCAGCATTTT
CATSRDTTGSQPQHF
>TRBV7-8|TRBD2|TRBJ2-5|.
TGTGCCAGCAGCTTAGCGACGGGAGCGGGGGGCCAAGAGACCCAGTACTTC
CASSLATGAGGQETQYF
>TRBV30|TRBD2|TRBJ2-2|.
TGTGCCTGGAGTGGACTAGCGGGGGGGGAGCTGTTTTTT
CAWSGLAGGELFF
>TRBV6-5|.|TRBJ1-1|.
TGTGCCAGCAGTTACGGCAGGGCGGACACTGAAGCTTTCTTT
CASSYGRADTEAFF
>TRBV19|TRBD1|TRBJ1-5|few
TGTGCCAGTAGTATAGAACCGACAGGGTCTCAGCCCCAGCATTTT
CASSIEPTGSQPQHF
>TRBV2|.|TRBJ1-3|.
TGTGCCAGCAGTGAGGAGTTCTCTGGAAACACCATATATTTT
CASSEEFSGNTIYF
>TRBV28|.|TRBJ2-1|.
TGTGCCAGCAGAAGCGGATACAATGAGCAGTTCTTC
CASRSGYNEQFF
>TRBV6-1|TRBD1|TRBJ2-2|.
TGTGCCAGCAGTGTTCTTTCCGGGACAGCGAACACCGGGGAGCTGTTTTTT
CASSVLSGTANTGELFF
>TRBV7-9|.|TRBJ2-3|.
TGTGCCAGCAGGGTATCTACCACAGATACGCAGTATTTT
CASRVSTTDTQYF
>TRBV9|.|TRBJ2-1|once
TGTGCCAGCAGCGTAGCCACAAGTGGTCTAGCCTACAATGAGCAGTTCTTC
CASSVATSGLAYNEQFF
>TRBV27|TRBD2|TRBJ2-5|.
TGTGCCAGCAGTCCTTTAGCGGGGGCGGGAGAGACCCAGTACTTC
CASSPLAGAGETQYF
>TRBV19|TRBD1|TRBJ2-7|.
TGTGCCAGTAGTATAAGGGACAGGGAGGGATACGAGCAGTACTTC
CASSIRDREGYEQYF
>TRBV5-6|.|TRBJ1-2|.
TGTGCCAGCAGCTTTCCAGGGCCAAACTATGGCTACACCTTC
CASSFPGPNYGYTF
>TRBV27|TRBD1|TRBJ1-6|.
TGTGCCAGCAGTTTGCAAGGACAGGGGTTGGGGTATAATTCACCCCTCCACTTT
CASSLQGQGLGYNSPLHF
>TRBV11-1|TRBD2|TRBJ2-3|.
TGTGCCAGCAGCCCAAACATCGGGGGGACTAGCACAGATACGCAGTATTTT
CASSPNIGGTSTDTQYF
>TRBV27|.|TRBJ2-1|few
TGTGCCACCCTGGGGCAGGGTGAATACAATGAGCAGTTCTTC
CATLGQGEYNEQFF
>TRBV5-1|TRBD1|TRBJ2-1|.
TGCGCCAGCAGCGAAATTTTCTCCGGACAGGGTGTCGATGAGCAGTTCTTC
CASSEIFSGQGVDEQFF
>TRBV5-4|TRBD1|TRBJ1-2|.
TGTGCCAGCAGCTTGGAATCAGGGGGCTATGGCTACACCTTC
CASSLESGGYGYTF
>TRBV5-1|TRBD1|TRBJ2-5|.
TGCGCCAGCAGCTTCGGCACGACCAGGGGGTCGTACCAAGAGACCCAGTACTTC
CASSFGTTRGSYQETQYF
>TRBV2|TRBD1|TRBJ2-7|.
TGTGCCAGCAGGGGGACAGGGGGCTCCTACGAGCAGTACTTC
CASRGTGGSYEQYF
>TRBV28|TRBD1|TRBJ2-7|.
TGTGCCAGCAGTTTCGGAGACAGGGATTACGAGCAGTACTTC
CASSFGDRDYEQYF
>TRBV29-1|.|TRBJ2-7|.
TGCAGCGTTGGAAGCGACTTCCCCTACGAGCAGTACTTC
CSVGSDFPYEQYF
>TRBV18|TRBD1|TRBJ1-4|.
TGTGCCAGCTCACCCCCGGGACAGCTTAATGAAAAACTGTTTTTT
CASSPPGQLNEKLFF
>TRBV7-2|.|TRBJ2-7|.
TGTGCCAGCAGCTTAAACCCCCTAGCGCTTTACGAGCAGTACTTC
CASSLNPLALYEQYF
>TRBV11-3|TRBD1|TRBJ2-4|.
TGTGCCAGCAGCCCAGGACAGGCAGCCAAAAACATTCAGTACTTC
CASSPGQAAKNIQYF
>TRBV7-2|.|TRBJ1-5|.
TGTGCCAGCAGCTTAGAAGACAGTACCCAGCATTTT
CASSLEDSTQHF
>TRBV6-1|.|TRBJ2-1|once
TGTGCCAGCAGAAAGGCCTCGGGGAATGAGCAGTTCTTC
CASRKASGNEQFF
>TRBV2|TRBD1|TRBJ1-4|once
TGTGCCAGCAGGGGACAGGGCGTGACCACTAATGAAAAACTGTTTTTT
CASRGQGVTTNEKLFF
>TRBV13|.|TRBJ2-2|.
TGTGCCAGCAGCTTTATTAGCCACACCGGGGAGCTGTTTTTT
CASSFISHTGELFF
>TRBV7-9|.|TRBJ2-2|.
TGTGCCAGCAGCTTCGGAAGGGGTAACACCGGGGAGCTGTTTTTT
CASSFGRGNTGELFF
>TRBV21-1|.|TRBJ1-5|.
TGTGCCAGCAGCAAAGGCCAGGCAGGGGGGAGTTGCAATCAGCCCCAGCATTTT
CASSKGQAGGSCNQPQHF
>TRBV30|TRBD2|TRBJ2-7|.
TGTGCCTTGTTACCGGGACTAGCGGGAGTCCGCCTCTACGAGCAGTACTTC
CALLPGLAGVRLYEQYF
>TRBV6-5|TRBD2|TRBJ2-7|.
TGTGCCAGCAGTCCGGCGGGGAGGGCCAACGAGCAGTACTTC
CASSPAGRANEQYF
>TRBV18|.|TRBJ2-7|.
TGTGCCAGCTCATTACAGAGGGACGAGCAGTACTTC
CASSLQRDEQYF
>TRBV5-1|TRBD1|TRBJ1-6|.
TGCGCCAGCAGCTTGGGACAGGGAAGTTCACCCCTCCACTTT
CASSLGQGSSPLHF
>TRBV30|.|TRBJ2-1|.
TGTGCCTGGAGTGTACCGCCTTCAGATGAGCAGTTCTTC
CAWSVPPSDEQFF
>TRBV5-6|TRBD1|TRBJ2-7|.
TGTGCCAGCAGCCCCGACAGGGGCTTTACCTACGAGCAGTACTTC
CASSPDRGFTYEQYF
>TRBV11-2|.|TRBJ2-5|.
TGTGCCAGCAGCCTCCACGTCATAACCGGGAGAGAGACCCAGTACTTC
CASSLHVITGRETQYF
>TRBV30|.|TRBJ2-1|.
TGTGCCTGGGGTGTAGGGGCGGCTCGGAACAATGAGCAGTTCTTC
CAWGVGAARNNEQFF
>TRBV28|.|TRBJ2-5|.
TGTGCCAGCAGTGCCCTAACTCCCGACAAGAAAGAGACCCAGTACTTC
CASSALTPDKKETQYF
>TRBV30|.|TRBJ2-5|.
TGTGCCTGGAGTGGGAAGGACTCACCAGGAGAGACCCAGTACTTC
CAWSGKDSPGETQYF
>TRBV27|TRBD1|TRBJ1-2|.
TGTGCCAGCAGTACCGGGACAGGGGTCGGAAGCTATGGCTACACCTTC
CASSTGTGVGSYGYTF
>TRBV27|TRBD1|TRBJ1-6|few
TGTGCCAGCAAGGGGACAGGCCTGCCAGCCCTCCACTTT
CASKGTGLPALHF
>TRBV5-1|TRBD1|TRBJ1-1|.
TGCGCCAGCGGGACAGGAAACACTGAAGCTTTCTTT
CASGTGNTEAFF
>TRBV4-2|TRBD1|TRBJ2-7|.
TGTGCCAGCAGACCCGGGACAGGGGAATACGAGCAGTACTTC
CASRPGTGEYEQYF